Listed here is a single TCR beta chain. This clonotype was recorded at least ten times. Its antigen is still unknown. No much larger clone is present one base from it, and per-base qualities are unavailable. V lost 5 bases and J lost 3 bases; the stretch between them is 13 bases long. The CDR3 measures 15 amino acids from cysteine to phenylalanine. Just the 45-base CDR3 DNA is kept, in frame starting at base 1. This sample stems from a study of T-cell reconstitution after alpha-beta-depleted transplantation in children (dated by TCRdb to about 2016). Context from the whole study: T-cell immune reconstitution after TCRalphabeta/CD19-depleted allogeneic hematopoietic cell transplantation in children was quantitatively tracked in the study by means of TCR repertoire profiling.

What the research found in general, with its limitations: The apparently early recovery of alphabetaT-cell counts about two months after transplant reportedly depended on only several hundred rapidly expanded clones that came from non-depleted graft cells. The high TCRbeta diversity at day 60 in some patients was ascribed to recipient T cells and intrathymic progenitors that had survived conditioning. Over the following months the frequencies of hyperexpanded clones went down, and after one year T-cell counts and TCRbeta diversity were mostly credited to newly produced T cells.

Preparation of the library involved PCR. The run used an Illumina HiSeq 2500. TCR libraries were prepared with molecular barcoding, using unique molecular identifiers to normalize TCRbeta repertoire quantification. Using fastp at Q25 and MiXCR, TCRdb reprocessed the public reads and kept productive beta chains. One record per CDR3 amino acid sequence lists the most common genes and DNA. Recorded for this sample are about 70,000 distinct CDR3 sequences; about a tenth of them occurred a single time. The ten largest clonotypes hold around 14% of the sample. The treatment or condition label, as the study defines it: allogeneic hematopoietic cell transplantation with graft depleted of TCRalphabeta T cells and CD19 B cells. The transplant recipients were children given TCRalphabeta/CD19-depleted allogeneic hematopoietic cell grafts.

This receptor chain uses TRBV12-3 or TRBV12-4 and TRBJ2-2, and TRBD1 may be the D gene, going by 6 matching bases. The sequences come from PBMCs, collected before TCRalphabeta/CD19-depleted stem cell transplant. The TCR sequence derives from a boy aged 5 to 17 with acute myeloid leukemia, due to receive a stem cell transplant. CDR3 protein: CASSLTGKDTGELFF. The nucleotides read TGTGCCAGCAGTCTCACAGGGAAGGACACCGGGGAGCTGTTTTTT.